This T cell receptor (beta chain) was sequenced in a study of blood T cell repertoires in COVID-19. Background on the study: Samples came from the United States, Italy and Spain, spanning acute and convalescent COVID-19. The analysed material was cDNA or gDNA that came from T cells, B-cell-depleted T cells, or PBMCs.

The CDR3 contains 15 residues. CDR1 is MGHRA and CDR2 is YSYEKL in the germline V gene. Trimming cost V 4 bases and J 1 base; bases outside gene matches: 3. Authors' analysis steps: Amplified reference gene primers provided the basis for estimating nucleated cell counts. Only in-frame clones appear in the TCRdb table, and some are missing; sequencing was by immunoSEQ multiplex PCR. V and J calls and clone size are those listed in that table; D and trimming were worked out from the DNA. The table lists fewer than 250,000 clones, about 88% of them singletons. The sequenced sample was peripheral blood. This receptor was obtained from a man in his 70s with acute or convalescent COVID-19. The gene calls are TRBV4-1 and TRBJ1-2; 10 positions agree with TRBD1. The CDR3 bases are TGCGCCAGCAGCCTTGGACAGGGGGTTAACTATGGCTACACCTTC. Translated, it gives CASSLGQGVNYGYTF.